What follows are 4 T cell receptor beta chains derived from one specimen sequenced in a study of blood T cell repertoires in COVID-19. Some clones are missing from TCRdb's copy, which holds only in-frame ones; the method was immunoSEQ multiplex PCR. The data show 150,000 or so clones, approximately 88% seen once. Sequenced input: PBMCs or T cells enriched from blood (not recorded which). These receptors all stem from a woman aged 60-75 years who had recovered from COVID-19.

V and J are TRBV4-1 and TRBJ1-4; D is possibly TRBD1 (5 bases). Germline CDR1 is MGHRA and CDR2 is YSYEKL. The V end lost 0 bases, the J end lost 2 bases, and 10 bases lay between the germline ends. This CDR3 has 16 residues. Here the CDR3 reads CASSQDRRGTNEKLFF. DNA for the CDR3: TGCGCCAGCAGCCAAGATAGGAGGGGTACTAATGAAAAACTGTTTTTT.

V usage is TRBV12-5 and J usage is TRBJ2-3, with 7 bases that match TRBD1. J was trimmed by 3 bases and V by 4 bases; bases with no gene match: 7. CDR1 and CDR2 from the germline V gene are LGHNT and FRNRAP. This CDR3 comprises 15 residues. This CDR3 reads CASGYYRGGTDTQYF. For the CDR3, the DNA is TGTGCTAGTGGTTACTACAGGGGTGGGACAGATACGCAGTATTTT. Variable domain in full (rest from reference TRBV12-5 and TRBJ2-3): DARVTQTPRHKVTEMGQEVTMRCQPILGHNTVFWYRQTMMQGLELLAYFRNRAPLDDSGMPKDRFSAEMPDATLATLKIQPSEPRDSAVYFCASGYYRGGTDTQYFGPGTRLTVL.

This clone was recorded only once. The chain uses TRBV5-1 and TRBJ2-3, with D perhaps matching TRBD1 (5 bases). The CDR3 is made up of 14 amino acids. Trimming shortened V by 4 bases and J by 2 bases, and 11 bases separated the two germline ends. The germline gives CDR1 SGHRS, CDR2 YFSETQ. The DNA of the CDR3 is TGCGCCAGCAGCGCCGGACAACCCACAGATACGCAGTATTTT. Residues: CASSAGQPTDTQYF.

This chain connects TRBV29-1 to TRBJ1-3, with a weak D call TRBD1 (6 bases). The germline V gene has CDR1 SQVTM and CDR2 ANQGSEA. This CDR3 spans 13 amino acids. V shed 5 bases and J shed 1 base, with 9 bases lying between them. CDR3 sequence: CSVQGQSGNTIYF. The CDR3 DNA follows: TGCAGCGTTCAAGGACAGTCTGGAAACACCATATATTTT.